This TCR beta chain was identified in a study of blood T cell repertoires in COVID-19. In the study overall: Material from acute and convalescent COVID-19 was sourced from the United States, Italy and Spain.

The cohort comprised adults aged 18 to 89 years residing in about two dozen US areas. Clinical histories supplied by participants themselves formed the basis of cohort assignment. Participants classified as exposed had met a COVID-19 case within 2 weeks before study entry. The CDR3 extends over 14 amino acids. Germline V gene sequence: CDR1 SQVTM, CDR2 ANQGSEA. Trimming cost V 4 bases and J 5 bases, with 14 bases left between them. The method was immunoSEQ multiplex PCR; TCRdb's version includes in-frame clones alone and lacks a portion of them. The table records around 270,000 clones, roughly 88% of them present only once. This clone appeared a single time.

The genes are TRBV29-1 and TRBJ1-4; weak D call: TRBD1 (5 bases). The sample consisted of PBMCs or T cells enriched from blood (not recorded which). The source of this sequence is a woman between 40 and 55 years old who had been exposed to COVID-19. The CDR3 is CSVGGTAQNEKLFF. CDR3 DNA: TGCAGCGTTGGGGGGACTGCGCAGAATGAAAAACTGTTTTTT.